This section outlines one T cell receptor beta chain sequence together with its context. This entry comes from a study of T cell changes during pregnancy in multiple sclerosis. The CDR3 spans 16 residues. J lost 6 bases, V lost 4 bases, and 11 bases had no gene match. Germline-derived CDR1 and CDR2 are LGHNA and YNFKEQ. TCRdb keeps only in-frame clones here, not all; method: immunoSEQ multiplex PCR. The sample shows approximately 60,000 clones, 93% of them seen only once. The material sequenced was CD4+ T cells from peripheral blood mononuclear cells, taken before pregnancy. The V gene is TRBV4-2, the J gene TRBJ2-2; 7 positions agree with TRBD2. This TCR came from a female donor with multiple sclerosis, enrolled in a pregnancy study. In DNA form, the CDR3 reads TGTGCCAGCAGCCCCCTGGGGACTAACGGGGCCGGGGAGCTGTTTTTT. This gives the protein CASSPLGTNGAGELFF.